This T cell receptor (beta chain) emerged from a study of cytomegalovirus exposure and HLA in healthy donors. The study, taken as a whole, reports: A few V segments could not be told apart, such as TRBV6-2 and TRBV6-3, and were left out.

Donors showed nominal health when sampled, although they likely had unrecorded immune exposures. CDR1 is SGHVS, CDR2 FNYEAQ, per germline. This CDR3 has 12 residues. As for this clone: Its antigen remains unknown.

Primers included in the PCR were 60 Vbeta and 13 Jbeta primers. TCRdb keeps only in-frame clones here, not all; method: immunoSEQ multiplex PCR. Among roughly 120,000 clones, over 60% were seen once, and the ten largest hold under 6.5%. This receptor was obtained from a man aged 18 to 35 in good health and CMV-seropositive. Sample: PBMCs. This sequence joins TRBV7-6 and TRBJ2-5, with a tentative D call TRBD1 (6 bases). The DNA end favors TRBJ2-7, so the J call may be wrong. The CDR3 reads CASSSDRYEQYF. The CDR3 coding sequence is TGTGCCAGCAGCTCGGACAGATACGAGCAGTACTTC.